The 32 T cell receptor beta chains reported below all come from one sample, sequenced in a study of T cell responses to AZD1222 COVID-19 vaccine. Sequenced by immunoSEQ multiplex PCR; TCRdb stores in-frame clones only, minus some. The sample carries 150,000 or so clones, approximately 90% recorded once. The source was peripheral blood, collected on day 0 of AZD1222 vaccination. Source of these receptors: an adult in good health.

The rearrangement uses TRBV29-1 and TRBJ1-5; a possible D gene is TRBD1 (6 bases). The length of the CDR3 is 14 residues. The V end lost 5 bases, the J end lost 5 bases, and 16 bases lay between the germline ends. Germline V CDR1 and CDR2: SQVTM, ANQGSEA. CDR3 loop: CSVIFTGSDQPQHF. In DNA, the CDR3 is TGCAGCGTTATTTTTACAGGGTCGGATCAGCCCCAGCATTTT.

The chain carries TRBV10-3 and TRBJ1-2, with TRBD1 matching over 10 bases. V gave up 6 bases and J gave up 6 bases; unmatched junction bases: 7. CDR3 length: 14 residues. The germline V gene encodes CDR1 ENHRY and CDR2 SYGVKD. The CDR3 reads CAISPGTGDHGYTF. The CDR3 bases are TGTGCCATCAGCCCCGGGACAGGGGATCATGGCTACACCTTC.

The DNA of the CDR3 is TGCGCCAGCAGCCTAGGGACTAGCGGCGGTAAGACCCAGTACTTC. Protein: CASSLGTSGGKTQYF. The chain couples TRBV5-1 to TRBJ2-5; TRBD2 matches 11 bases. V was pared by 4 bases and J by 6 bases, with 8 bases of the junction left unmatched. The CDR3 is 15 amino acids. The germline V gene has CDR1 SGHRS and CDR2 YFSETQ.

The chain combines TRBV7-9 with TRBJ2-5; TRBD2 might be the D (6 bases). The CDR3 sequence is 14 residues long. The germline V and J ends were trimmed by 5 bases and 0 bases, with 10 bases remaining between them. The germline CDR1 and CDR2 sequences are SEHNR and FQNEAQ (reference sequence). The CDR3 DNA follows: TGTGCCAGCAGCGGGGGGATATACCAAGAGACCCAGTACTTC. It translates to CASSGGIYQETQYF.

This chain uses TRBV5-6 with TRBJ2-3; 14 nucleotides align to TRBD2. The CDR3 covers 16 residues. Trimming took 1 base from V and 4 from J; bases not matched to a gene: 2. Germline CDR1 is SGHDT and CDR2 is YYEEEE. The CDR3 nucleotides read TGTGCCAGCAGCTTGAGACTAGCGGGAGGGGCAGATACGCAGTATTTT. This gives the protein CASSLRLAGGADTQYF.

The chain links TRBV6-5 to TRBJ2-3; 9 positions match TRBD1. CDR3 length: 15 amino acids. The V segment lost 6 bases and the J segment 2 bases; nucleotides outside the gene matches: 6. CDR1 and CDR2 from the germline V gene are MNHEY and SVGAGI. The CDR3 reads CASRKQGANTDTQYF. The CDR3 coding sequence is TGTGCCAGCAGGAAACAGGGGGCGAACACAGATACGCAGTATTTT.

This chain connects TRBV4-2 to TRBJ1-1; 7 positions agree with TRBD1. Germline CDR1 and CDR2: LGHNA and YNFKEQ. Trimming removed 1 base from V and 3 bases from J; junction bases left unmatched: 8. The CDR3 is 16 residues long. DNA of the CDR3: TGTGCCAGCAGCCAAGTTGAGACAGGGTTTGACACTGAAGCTTTCTTT. The encoded protein is CASSQVETGFDTEAFF.

V usage is TRBV10-3 and J usage is TRBJ2-7, with D perhaps assigned TRBD1 or TRBD2 (5 bases each). The length of the CDR3 is 15 residues. CDR1 and CDR2 from the germline V gene are ENHRY and SYGVKD. Trimming removed 3 bases from V and 2 bases from J, with 14 bases in between. CDR3 sequence: CAISEWGSGTYEQYF. The CDR3 bases are TGTGCCATCAGTGAATGGGGGTCGGGGACCTACGAGCAGTACTTC.

The chain joins TRBV29-1 to TRBJ1-1; no clear D. The germline gives CDR1 SQVTM, CDR2 ANQGSEA. The CDR3 loop spans 9 amino acids. With 4 bases removed from V and 11 bases from J, the gap between germline ends came to 8 bases. The CDR3 DNA sequence: TGCAGCGTTGTTCCCGGGGCTTTCTTT. This translates into CSVVPGAFF.

This clone has just one count. V usage is TRBV5-1 and J usage is TRBJ2-3; unclear D gene. Looked up from germline, CDR1 is SGHRS and CDR2 is YFSETQ. The CDR3 spans 15 residues. The V end was cut by 2 bases, the J end by 2 bases, with 12 bases between. The chain's CDR3 is CASSFGQRNTDTQYF. The CDR3, as DNA: TGCGCCAGCAGCTTCGGCCAGCGAAACACAGATACGCAGTATTTT.

This clone came up once. The chain is built from TRBV6-6 and TRBJ2-1, with TRBD2 identical over 9 bases. The CDR3 runs to 16 residues. With V trimmed by 8 bases and J by 1 base, 9 bases remained unmatched. In germline, CDR1 is MNHNY, CDR2 SVGAGI (reference sequence). CDR3 in DNA: TGTGCCAGCTGTTGGACTAGCGCTGGATCCTACAATGAGCAGTTCTTC. Translated: CASCWTSAGSYNEQFF.

The J gene is TRBJ1-1, the V gene TRBV4-1; tentative D call: TRBD1 (5 bases). Germline CDR1 reads MGHRA; CDR2 reads YSYEKL. V dropped 0 bases and J dropped 3 bases, with 17 bases sitting between them. The CDR3 runs 17 residues. The CDR3 nucleotides read TGCGCCAGCAGCCAAGAGATTATAGGGGCTTTGGACACTGAAGCTTTCTTT. Protein product: CASSQEIIGALDTEAFF.

The chain carries TRBV12-3 or TRBV12-4 and TRBJ1-1; no firm D call. Trimming shortened V by 4 bases and J by 1 base, and 7 bases separated the two germline ends. The length of the CDR3 is 13 residues. CDR3 DNA: TGTGCCAGCAGTTACTGGGAGAACACTGAAGCTTTCTTT. Its protein product is CASSYWENTEAFF.

Here the CDR3 reads CSASTPGSVTEAFF. The CDR3 DNA reads as TGCAGTGCTAGTACCCCCGGTTCAGTCACTGAAGCTTTCTTT. J is TRBJ1-1 and V is TRBV20-1; D remains ambiguous. The CDR3 runs 14 residues. V lost 3 bases and J 4 bases, leaving 15 bases between the germline ends. Germline assignment: CDR1 DFQATT and CDR2 SNEGSKA (reference sequence).

The gene calls are TRBV2 and TRBJ1-2; D is perhaps TRBD1 (6 bases). Trimming stripped 2 bases from V and 4 bases from J, with 8 bases between. This CDR3 is built from 13 residues. The V gene's germline CDR1 is SNHLY and CDR2 FYNNEI. Here the CDR3 DNA reads TGTGCCAGCAGTGAACGGGGGGCCTATGGCTACACCTTC. This gives the protein CASSERGAYGYTF. Full variable domain (remainder filled in from reference TRBV2 and TRBJ1-2): EPEVTQTPSHQVTQMGQEVILRCVPISNHLYFYWYRQILGQKVEFLVSFYNNEISEKSEIFDDQFSVERPDGSNFTLKIRSTKLEDSAMYFCASSERGAYGYTFGSGTRLTVV.

This chain joins TRBV9 and TRBJ1-6; TRBD1 agrees at 9 bases. Germline CDR1 is SGDLS and CDR2 is YYNGEE. CDR3 length equals 16 residues. Trimming took 0 bases from V and 7 from J; bases not matched to a gene: 5. This CDR3 is CASSVEGTGGNSPLHF. CDR3 DNA: TGTGCCAGCAGCGTAGAGGGTACAGGGGGCAATTCACCCCTCCACTTT.

V and J are TRBV19 and TRBJ2-3, with TRBD2 matching 8 bases. CDR3 length: 15 residues. With 6 bases clipped from V and 3 bases from J, the junction kept 8 bases outside the gene matches. CDR1 LNHDA and CDR2 SQIVND come from the germline V gene (reference sequence). The CDR3 region has the DNA TGTGCCAGTAGAAAACCGGGACTAGTAACAGATACGCAGTATTTT. It encodes CASRKPGLVTDTQYF.

This chain links TRBV18 with TRBJ2-7, with TRBD2 as a possible D gene (6 bases). The CDR3 covers 14 residues. Germline values: CDR1 KGHSH, CDR2 LQKENI. Between the trimmed V and J ends, which lost 3 bases and 5 bases, there was a span of 14 bases. CDR3 sequence reads: CASSPPGLTDEQYF. The CDR3 DNA reads TGTGCCAGCTCACCGCCGGGACTGACAGACGAGCAGTACTTC.

This rearrangement joins TRBV27 to TRBJ1-3, with D unclear. V was pared by 5 bases and J by 4 bases, with 12 bases between. This CDR3 is built from 14 residues. Germline V CDR1 and CDR2: MNHEY, SMNVEV (reference sequence). CDR3 nucleotide sequence: TGTGCCAGCAGTGAGGCCGGGGTCGGAAACACCATATATTTT. Protein product: CASSEAGVGNTIYF.

V gene TRBV19 combines with J gene TRBJ1-1; 9 nucleotides line up with TRBD1. J gave up 5 bases and V 7 bases, and 5 bases lay outside the gene matches. The CDR3 extends over 13 amino acids. Germline V gene sequence: CDR1 LNHDA, CDR2 SQIVND (reference sequence). This CDR3 reads CASTKDRGTEAFF. CDR3 coding DNA: TGTGCCAGTACTAAGGACAGGGGAACTGAAGCTTTCTTT.

V and J are TRBV9 and TRBJ2-6; D uncertain. CDR3 length: 15 residues. Germline V gives CDR1 SGDLS, CDR2 YYNGEE. V was clipped by 2 bases and J by 4 bases, with 10 bases between them. CDR3 residues: CASSVGVSGANVLTF. CDR3 nucleotide sequence: TGTGCCAGCAGCGTTGGGGTCTCCGGGGCCAACGTCCTGACTTTC.

The chain couples TRBV19 to TRBJ1-2; D gene uncertain. Germline CDR1 is LNHDA and CDR2 is SQIVND (reference sequence). The length of the CDR3 is 13 residues. The V gene lost 4 bases and the J gene lost 4 bases, with 10 bases spanning the gap. CDR3 sequence (DNA): TGTGCCAGTAGTACCCAAGGGTCCTATGGCTACACCTTC. It is translated as CASSTQGSYGYTF.

This clone was observed a single time. The gene calls are TRBV21-1 and TRBJ2-5; TRBD2, the D gene given by the table, was not confirmed from the DNA. TRBV21-1 is a known pseudogene. The CDR3 runs 19 residues. CDR3: CASSKRGDGTPWRQETQYF. As DNA, the CDR3 is TGTGCCAGCAGCAAAAGAGGGGACGGGACTCCCTGGCGGCAAGAGACCCAGTACTTC.

The chain links TRBV12-2 to TRBJ1-4; the table gives TRBD1 as D, unverified against the DNA. TRBV12-2 is labeled a pseudogene. CDR3 length equals 15 residues. As DNA, the CDR3 is TGTGCAAGTCGCTTTCGAGACAGTGGAGATGAAAAACTGTTTTTT. Its translation: CASRFRDSGDEKLFF.

The V gene is TRBV6-5, the J gene TRBJ1-5, with D hard to call. Germline values: CDR1 MNHEY, CDR2 SVGAGI. The CDR3 is 14 residues long. Trimming shortened V by 1 base and J by 0 bases, and 4 bases separated the two germline ends. The CDR3 sequence is CASSYLPSNQPQHF. The CDR3 region has the DNA TGTGCCAGCAGTTACTTGCCTAGCAATCAGCCCCAGCATTTT.

The rearrangement joins TRBV7-9 to TRBJ2-1, with D perhaps matching TRBD2 (5 bases). Trimming removed 3 bases at V and 4 bases at J, with 19 bases between. There are 17 residues in the CDR3. From germline, CDR1 is SEHNR and CDR2 FQNEAQ (reference sequence). Written as DNA, the CDR3 is TGTGCCAGCAGCTTTCGCCCGACGGGAAGGCTGTACAATGAGCAGTTCTTC. It specifies CASSFRPTGRLYNEQFF. Full variable domain (rest looked up from reference TRBV7-9 and TRBJ2-1): DTGVSQNPRHKITKRGQNVTFRCDPISEHNRLYWYRQTLGQGPEFLTYFQNEAQLEKSRLLSDRFSAERPKGSFSTLEIQRTEQGDSAMYLCASSFRPTGRLYNEQFFGPGTRLTVL.

The rearrangement joins TRBV7-7 to TRBJ2-1; TRBD1 is a possible D gene (6 bases). V dropped 5 bases and J dropped 8 bases, with 13 bases sitting between them. Germline V CDR1 and CDR2: SSHAT, FNYEAQ (reference sequence). The CDR3 spans 13 residues. CDR3 residues: CASSRDITDEQFF. In DNA, the CDR3 is TGTGCCAGCAGCAGGGACATCACGGATGAGCAGTTCTTC.

This sequence joins TRBV29-1 and TRBJ1-2, with a possible D match to TRBD1 (5 bases). The CDR3 loop spans 12 amino acids. V was cut by 4 bases and J by 6 bases, with 12 bases left in between. CDR1 is SQVTM and CDR2 is ANQGSEA in the germline V gene. Written as DNA, the CDR3 is TGCAGCGTTGTGGGGGAGGTAGATGGCTACACCTTC. Amino acid sequence: CSVVGEVDGYTF.

The genes are TRBV6-4 and TRBJ1-1, with D perhaps TRBD1 (5 bases). With 2 bases removed from V and 11 bases from J, the gap between germline ends came to 12 bases. The CDR3 loop spans 12 amino acids. Germline V gene data show CDR1 as MRHNA and CDR2 as SNTAGT. The CDR3 DNA sequence: TGTGCCAGCAGTGACCCCCAGGGCGCGGCTTTCTTT. This encodes CASSDPQGAAFF.

The chain joins TRBV9 to TRBJ2-3; 9 bases match TRBD2. Germline V gene lookup returns CDR1 SGDLS and CDR2 YYNGEE. V shed 1 base and J 5 bases; nucleotides not matched to a gene: 11. The CDR3 has 17 residues. CDR3 coding DNA: TGTGCCAGCAGCGTATCCCCCTATAGCGGGAGCGGAGATACGCAGTATTTT. Protein: CASSVSPYSGSGDTQYF.

This sequence joins TRBV15 and TRBJ1-1; D is ambiguous. The CDR3 is 14 amino acids. The germline CDR1 and CDR2 sequences are LNHNV and YYDKDF (reference sequence). V was shortened by 5 bases and J by 0 bases, with 10 bases between the two germline ends. The CDR3 sequence: CATSEEVMNTEAFF. The CDR3, as DNA: TGTGCCACCAGCGAGGAAGTGATGAACACTGAAGCTTTCTTT.

This chain joins TRBV5-1 and TRBJ1-1; tentative D call: TRBD1 (6 bases). CDR1 is SGHRS, CDR2 YFSETQ, per germline. There are 13 residues in the CDR3. Trimming removed 4 bases from V and 7 bases from J, with 14 bases in between. The CDR3 DNA sequence: TGCGCCAGCAGCCCCGCGGGGGCTGATGAAGCTTTCTTT. Encoded protein: CASSPAGADEAFF.